This paragraph reports one T cell receptor beta chain. This sample stems from a study of blood T cell repertoires in COVID-19. Germline-derived CDR1 and CDR2 are KGHDR and SFDVKD. With V trimmed by 3 bases and J by 4 bases, 3 bases remained unmatched. The CDR3 totals 16 residues. The data were produced by immunoSEQ multiplex PCR, yet TCRdb's version contains in-frame clones alone and is incomplete. The table has 93,000 or so clones, 80% to 90% seen once. This sequence originates from a woman aged 55 to 70 with acute or convalescent COVID-19. The sample consisted of peripheral blood. The chain is built from TRBV24-1 and TRBJ2-3; 13 positions match TRBD2. CDR3 residues: CATSDPGLAGADTQYF. The CDR3 nucleotides are TGTGCCACCAGTGATCCCGGACTAGCGGGAGCAGATACGCAGTATTTT.